These T cell receptor beta chains were read from a single sample in a study of blood T cell repertoires in COVID-19. TCRdb's copy holds only in-frame clones and misses some; the assay was immunoSEQ multiplex PCR. Here the sample spans some 190,000 clones, approximately 86% being singletons. The sequenced material came from PBMCs or T cells enriched from blood (not recorded which). The receptors derive from a woman in her 40s in a cohort exposed to, infected with or recovered from COVID-19 (not recorded which). Each CDR3 is given with its conserved first and last residue. The D gene is left open where the match is weak. Clone size is shown for a subset of rows, as once, few, many or a class of expanded clone.

D gene: NA; V gene: TRBV11-2; J gene: TRBJ1-2; clone size: once; CDR3 protein: CASSLDYREANYGYTF; CDR3 DNA: TGTGCCAGCAGCTTAGATTACAGGGAAGCTAACTATGGCTACACCTTC
D gene: NA; V gene: TRBV20-1; J gene: TRBJ1-2; clone size: NA; CDR3 protein: CSARQVEGYTF; CDR3 DNA: TGCAGTGCTAGACAGGTGGAAGGCTACACCTTC
D gene: NA; V gene: TRBV5-1; J gene: TRBJ2-7; clone size: NA; CDR3 protein: CASSSADSSYEQYF; CDR3 DNA: TGCGCCAGCAGCTCGGCCGACAGCTCCTACGAGCAGTACTTC
D gene: NA; V gene: TRBV6-4; J gene: TRBJ2-7; clone size: NA; CDR3 protein: CASSGGRRYEQYF; CDR3 DNA: TGTGCCAGCAGTGGGGGCAGAAGATACGAGCAGTACTTC
D gene: TRBD2; V gene: TRBV6-5; J gene: TRBJ2-1; clone size: few; CDR3 protein: CASSRTSGDYNEQFF; CDR3 DNA: TGTGCCAGCAGTCGCACTAGCGGGGATTACAATGAGCAGTTCTTC
D gene: NA; V gene: TRBV10-3; J gene: TRBJ1-1; clone size: once; CDR3 protein: CAIRDPQGTEAFF; CDR3 DNA: TGTGCCATCAGGGACCCACAGGGTACTGAAGCTTTCTTT
D gene: NA; V gene: TRBV6-1; J gene: TRBJ2-1; clone size: NA; CDR3 protein: CASSEARVSGRANEQFF; CDR3 DNA: TGTGCCAGCAGTGAAGCTCGGGTGTCCGGCAGGGCCAATGAGCAGTTCTTC
D gene: NA; V gene: TRBV13; J gene: TRBJ2-7; clone size: NA; CDR3 protein: CASSLARSWSYEQYF; CDR3 DNA: TGTGCCAGCAGCTTAGCGCGGTCCTGGTCCTACGAGCAGTACTTC
D gene: NA; V gene: TRBV7-6; J gene: TRBJ2-3; clone size: once; CDR3 protein: CASSLALTDTQYF; CDR3 DNA: TGTGCCAGCAGCTTAGCCTTGACTGATACGCAGTATTTT
D gene: NA; V gene: TRBV28; J gene: TRBJ1-5; clone size: NA; CDR3 protein: CASSSVGQPQHF; CDR3 DNA: TGTGCCAGCAGCTCGGTCGGTCAGCCCCAGCATTTT
D gene: NA; V gene: TRBV27; J gene: TRBJ2-1; clone size: NA; CDR3 protein: CASSPGTHPYNEQFF; CDR3 DNA: TGTGCCAGCAGTCCCGGGACTCACCCCTACAATGAGCAGTTCTTC
D gene: TRBD2; V gene: TRBV7-6; J gene: TRBJ2-5; clone size: once; CDR3 protein: CASSQLAGGPPRETQYF; CDR3 DNA: TGTGCCAGCAGCCAACTAGCGGGGGGGCCCCCGAGGGAGACCCAGTACTTC
D gene: TRBD1; V gene: TRBV19; J gene: TRBJ1-1; clone size: once; CDR3 protein: CASSTRQGQGEAEAFF; CDR3 DNA: TGTGCCAGTAGTACAAGACAGGGACAGGGGGAGGCTGAAGCTTTCTTT
D gene: TRBD1; V gene: TRBV27; J gene: TRBJ1-2; clone size: NA; CDR3 protein: CASSFLDRGGYTF; CDR3 DNA: TGTGCCAGCAGTTTCCTGGACAGGGGTGGCTACACCTTC
D gene: TRBD1; V gene: TRBV5-4; J gene: TRBJ1-3; clone size: NA; CDR3 protein: CASSSPDRGLGNTIYF; CDR3 DNA: TGTGCCAGCAGCTCCCCCGACAGGGGGCTTGGAAACACCATATATTTT
D gene: TRBD1; V gene: TRBV16; J gene: TRBJ1-2; clone size: NA; CDR3 protein: CASSQSDRGRLYGYTF; CDR3 DNA: TGTGCCAGCAGCCAATCGGACAGGGGGCGACTATATGGCTACACCTTC
D gene: NA; V gene: TRBV27; J gene: TRBJ1-6; clone size: NA; CDR3 protein: CASSLSGRGISPLHF; CDR3 DNA: TGTGCCAGCAGTTTATCGGGCAGGGGTATTTCACCCCTCCACTTT
D gene: NA; V gene: TRBV15; J gene: TRBJ1-2; clone size: few; CDR3 protein: CATSTKDRSRFNYGYTF; CDR3 DNA: TGTGCCACCAGCACGAAAGACAGGAGTCGTTTTAACTATGGCTACACCTTC
D gene: NA; V gene: TRBV10-3; J gene: TRBJ1-1; clone size: NA; CDR3 protein: CAISESTYYTGGTEAFF; CDR3 DNA: TGTGCCATCAGTGAGTCGACTTATTACACCGGGGGAACTGAAGCTTTCTTT
D gene: TRBD1; V gene: TRBV28; J gene: TRBJ2-1; clone size: NA; CDR3 protein: CASSFISPGQGQFF; CDR3 DNA: TGTGCCAGCAGTTTCATCTCTCCGGGACAGGGTCAGTTCTTC
D gene: TRBD2; V gene: TRBV5-4; J gene: TRBJ2-3; clone size: NA; CDR3 protein: CASSLKRESTDTQYF; CDR3 DNA: TGTGCCAGCAGCTTGAAGCGGGAGAGCACAGATACGCAGTATTTT
D gene: NA; V gene: TRBV6-5; J gene: TRBJ2-3; clone size: NA; CDR3 protein: CASSYSTPADTQYF; CDR3 DNA: TGTGCCAGCAGTTACAGCACGCCGGCAGATACGCAGTATTTT
D gene: NA; V gene: TRBV6-5; J gene: TRBJ2-1; clone size: NA; CDR3 protein: CASSSPPGGEQFF; CDR3 DNA: TGTGCCAGCAGCTCCCCCCCCGGCGGTGAGCAGTTCTTC
D gene: NA; V gene: TRBV7-8; J gene: TRBJ2-2; clone size: NA; CDR3 protein: CASSGRGAGELFF; CDR3 DNA: TGTGCCAGCAGCGGCAGGGGTGCCGGGGAGCTGTTTTTT